This TCR beta chain was recorded in a study of CD8+ T cells in alopecia areata. About the study: Treated patients were given 5 to 10 mg oral tofacitinib twice daily. General observations from the study: Lesional scalp exceeded normal scalp in clonality, especially in alopecia totalis/universalis.

The ends were cut back, 3 bases at V and 2 bases at J, with 10 bases in the middle. Germline assignment: CDR1 SGHAT and CDR2 FQNNGV. The CDR3 loop spans 14 amino acids. From alopecia areata patients, lesional scalp punch biopsies and peripheral blood were collected. Regarding this clone: Its antigen is unidentified.

Extracted RNA was reverse transcribed into cDNA, the sequencing template. Sequenced by immunoSEQ multiplex PCR; TCRdb stores in-frame clones only, minus some. The sample carries more than 9,000 clones, about three fifths recorded once. The sample consisted of skin. The sequence came from a human donor with alopecia areata. The rearrangement uses TRBV11-2 and TRBJ1-1, with D uncertain. The CDR3 nucleotides are TGTGCCAGCAGCTTCGTTATCAGAAACACTGAAGCTTTCTTT. Encoded protein: CASSFVIRNTEAFF.